A single TCR beta chain is shown here with its context. The antigen is not known. TCRdb's copy holds only in-frame clones and misses some; the assay was immunoSEQ multiplex PCR. The sample includes fewer than 100,000 clones, around 79% of them seen just once. The record originates from a study of cytotoxic CD8 clonotypes in ibrutinib-treated CLL. Cryopreserved PBMCs yielded approximately 1.9 micrograms of genomic DNA for TCR beta libraries. The germline V gene has CDR1 ENHRY and CDR2 SYGVKD. The CDR3 is 12 residues long. V was pared by 6 bases and J by 8 bases, with 6 bases of the junction left unmatched. Findings and caveats of the study: Different sampling times were used for sustained-remission and progressing patients. Clonality at baseline surpassed age-matched healthy donors and tracked circulating CD8+ T-cell counts.

The chain employs TRBV10-3 and TRBJ1-1; 7 nucleotides line up with TRBD1. The sequences come from PBMCs, collected after 12 months of ibrutinib treatment. This TCR derives from a human donor with chronic lymphocytic leukemia. CDR3 nucleotide sequence: TGTGCCATCAGCCGGACAGGAAGCGAAGCTTTCTTT. Translation: CAISRTGSEAFF.